The sequence of this TCR beta chain was determined in a study of shared clonotypes between healthy human individuals (dated by TCRdb to the early 2020s). About the investigation overall: A few men and a couple of women, aged 18 to 49 years, made up the cohort. Per donor, three plates each were used for CD4 naive and CD4 memory, two for CD8 naive, and one for CD8 memory. Between about 0.94 and 8.9 billion PBMCs per donor were obtained by leukapheresis. To estimate repertoire size and how much clonotype sharing occurs between individuals, the study deeply sequenced the blood TCR repertoires of several healthy adults. To increase sequencing depth and limit assay-specific biases, TCR repertoire library preparation and sequencing were carried out by different laboratories using diverse techniques.

This clone has a handful of counts. Its antigen is still unknown. There are no base qualities to consult, and no much larger clone falls within one base. Using the deep immunoSEQ assay, TCR CDR3 regions were amplified from genomic DNA by multiplex PCR. Extracted genomic DNA from each cell subset was distributed evenly across all wells of several immunoSEQ 96-well plates, and each plate was treated as a replicate. For sorted subsets, around 200 ng genomic DNA, equal to approximately 30,000 T cell genomes, was loaded into each replicate PCR. The purified libraries were quantified using a Qubit 3.0 fluorometer, sized with a Bioanalyzer 2100, and then quantified again using the KAPA Library Quantification kit. A separate single-read 150-cycle Illumina NextSeq 550 flow cell was used to sequence each immunoSEQ 96-well plate. On the study's bioinformatics: Because the immunoSEQ output held only junctional sequences and lacked quality scores, the filtering could not match the filtering applied to full-length reads. Sequences were annotated with PyIR, a Python wrapper for IgBLAST v1.9, and V/J genes and CDR3 were assigned using IMGT germline references. Reads were removed for weak V/J assignments (E-value above 1e-6), missing CDR3, stop codons, out-of-frame junctions, or ambiguous translated residues. A V3J clonotype was defined by an identical inferred V gene, J gene, and CDR3 amino acid sequence. Percentage overlap between repertoires was calculated by dividing the number of shared unique clonotypes by the size of the smaller repertoire. RTK rarefaction, the Chao1 estimator, and Recon v2.1 estimates of unobserved clonotypes were used to assess repertoire richness. OLGA was used to compute generation probabilities for all TCRbeta clonotypes that the gDNA method yielded from a handful of donors. In TCRdb, the immuneACCESS table is reduced to in-frame sequences with V and J assigned. These tables do not hold every clone; where another copy was compared, an unresolved V gene accounts for under half, and the others remain unexplained. V and J calls and clone size are those listed in that table; D and trimming were worked out from the DNA. This sample lists over 2,000,000 clones; roughly 93% were detected once. Approximately 1.7% of the sample is held by the ten biggest clonotypes.

Broad study findings and their caveats: Higher generation probabilities were observed for clonotypes shared by all four sorted-subset donors than for non-shared clonotypes. Pairwise subsampling led to the expectation that sequencing depth would affect the degree of clonotype sharing among donors. Naive subsets generally had larger estimated clonotype richness than memory subsets did. The small number of donors limited the genetic and exposure-history diversity represented. Sampling was restricted to blood, and TCR repertoires in tissue are likely to differ from TCR repertoires in blood. Rarefaction of sorted-subset datasets indicated incomplete sequencing despite the large sequencing depth. About 4.5% of naive CD4, 3% to 4% of naive CD8, roughly 2.5% of memory CD4, and around 0.42% of memory CD8 clonotypes were shared across four donors.

For the CD8 naive samples, CD45RO-negative cells were positively selected for CCR7, yielding a CD45RA+CCR7+ population from which TemRA cells were excluded. The donors were healthy, HIV-negative adults who had no recently reported acute infections or vaccinations. Only Caucasian adults living in Nashville, Tennessee, USA were represented among the donors. Blood was obtained by leukapheresis, after which PBMCs were separated by Ficoll-Histopaque density gradient centrifugation and cryopreserved in liquid nitrogen vapor phase. Analytical flow cytometry was used to check the purity and quantity of every magnetically sorted T cell population. Each sorted fraction had its genomic DNA isolated and then quantified by UV absorbance on a Nanodrop 2000c. A distance of 17 bases separates the germline ends of V and J, which lose 4 bases and 5 bases respectively. Spanning cysteine to phenylalanine, the CDR3 consists of 15 amino acids. Only the CDR3 DNA is retained, 45 bases long and in frame from the first base. CDR1 and CDR2 are read off the germline V gene (reference sequence) as LNHDA and SQIVND.

The chain joins TRBV19 to TRBJ1-1; the D segment could be TRBD1, given 5 matching bases. This receptor was taken from a man between 18 and 29 years old in good health. Some clones in this sample may be carry-over from other donors' samples. Source material: naive CD8+ T cells from PBMCs. Taken with the paper, the label for cell subset or site translates to: CD45RA+CCR7+. For the CDR3, the sequence is CASSTLGDPRTEAFF. The nucleotides read TGTGCCAGTAGTACCCTGGGGGATCCTAGGACTGAAGCTTTCTTT.